These T cell receptor beta chains were read from a single sample in a study of Ad26.COV2.S vaccination and SARS-CoV-2 variants. Profiling relied on immunoSEQ multiplex PCR, and the TCRdb table lists in-frame clones only, not all of them. The table records more than 300,000 clones, about 85% of them present only once. Sequencing used peripheral blood, obtained in a trial of Ad26.COV2.S vaccine versus placebo. Every receptor here comes from a person aged 18-60 years who received the Ad26.COV2.S COVID-19 vaccine or a placebo. CDR3s include the opening cysteine and the closing phenylalanine or tryptophan. D genes are given only for firm matches. Size is omitted from some rows. Given values are once, few, many or a class for expanded clones.

D,size,V,J,CDR3,DNA
TRBD2,.,TRBV6-2/TRBV6-3,TRBJ2-5,CASSLRTSGGYQETQYF,TGTGCCAGCAGCCTTCGGACTAGCGGGGGTTACCAAGAGACCCAGTACTTC
.,.,TRBV7-8,TRBJ2-2,CASSKGTGELFF,TGTGCCAGCAGCAAGGGGACCGGGGAGCTGTTTTTT
.,.,TRBV15,TRBJ2-7,CATSRDPSYEQYF,TGTGCCACCAGCAGGGACCCCTCTTACGAGCAGTACTTC
.,.,TRBV4-3,TRBJ2-1,CASSQGRVAYNEQFF,TGCGCCAGCAGCCAGGGGCGGGTGGCCTACAATGAGCAGTTCTTC
TRBD2,.,TRBV4-2,TRBJ2-6,CASSQETLAGGFSGANVLTF,TGTGCCAGCAGCCAAGAAACACTAGCGGGGGGATTCTCTGGGGCCAACGTCCTGACTTTC
.,.,TRBV4-3,TRBJ2-2,CASSQDTPQAGLSGELFF,TGCGCCAGCAGCCAAGATACTCCCCAAGCAGGGCTCTCCGGGGAGCTGTTTTTT
TRBD2,.,TRBV2,TRBJ2-1,CASRAGLAGDNEQFF,TGTGCCAGCAGAGCAGGACTAGCGGGAGACAATGAGCAGTTCTTC
.,.,TRBV27,TRBJ2-3,CASSWGGADRTDTQYF,TGTGCCAGCAGTTGGGGGGGGGCGGATCGCACAGATACGCAGTATTTT
.,.,TRBV4-3,TRBJ2-5,CASSQDMIAGETQYF,TGCGCCAGCAGCCAAGATATGATAGCCGGTGAGACCCAGTACTTC
.,.,TRBV28,TRBJ1-5,CASSFHQPQHF,TGTGCCAGCAGTTTCCATCAGCCCCAGCATTTT
TRBD1,.,TRBV6-2/TRBV6-3,TRBJ1-5,CASSPTGGLNQPQHF,TGTGCCAGCAGTCCGACAGGGGGGTTAAATCAGCCCCAGCATTTT
TRBD1,.,TRBV6-2/TRBV6-3,TRBJ2-5,CASSYSEVRDRRYQETQYF,TGTGCCAGCAGTTACTCCGAGGTCCGGGACAGGAGGTACCAAGAGACCCAGTACTTC
TRBD1,.,TRBV11-2,TRBJ2-2,CASSFGTENTGELFF,TGTGCCAGCAGCTTTGGGACAGAGAACACCGGGGAGCTGTTTTTT
TRBD1,.,TRBV12-3/TRBV12-4,TRBJ2-7,CASSSGQGTVQYF,TGTGCCAGCAGTTCGGGACAGGGAACAGTGCAGTACTTC
TRBD2,.,TRBV27,TRBJ2-1,CASSLYGSGRYNEQFF,TGTGCCAGCAGTTTATATGGTAGCGGGAGGTACAATGAGCAGTTCTTC
TRBD1,.,TRBV7-9,TRBJ2-1,CASSSNTGGGYNEQFF,TGTGCCAGCAGCTCCAACACAGGGGGTGGATACAATGAGCAGTTCTTC
.,.,TRBV4-1,TRBJ1-1,CASSLLWGAEAFF,TGCGCCAGCAGCCTCCTCTGGGGGGCTGAAGCTTTCTTT
TRBD1,.,TRBV24-1,TRBJ2-2,CATSGRGQGRPGELFF,TGTGCCACCAGTGGTAGGGGACAGGGTCGTCCCGGGGAGCTGTTTTTT
.,.,TRBV4-3,TRBJ2-2,CASSQEMTDTGELFF,TGCGCCAGCAGCCAAGAAATGACTGACACCGGGGAGCTGTTTTTT
.,once,TRBV28,TRBJ1-4,CASSFSQGFGEKLFF,TGTGCCAGCAGTTTTTCACAGGGATTCGGTGAAAAACTGTTTTTT
.,once,TRBV7-9,TRBJ2-5,CASSLARQRQETQYF,TGTGCCAGCAGCTTAGCCCGACAGAGACAAGAGACCCAGTACTTC
.,few,TRBV4-1,TRBJ2-4,CASSQADSRAKNIQYF,TGCGCCAGCAGCCAGGCAGACAGTCGAGCCAAAAACATTCAGTACTTC
.,.,TRBV30,TRBJ1-5,CAWSVLNGDQPQHF,TGTGCCTGGAGTGTACTTAATGGGGATCAGCCCCAGCATTTT
.,once,TRBV27,TRBJ2-7,CASSFRGQALYEQYF,TGTGCCAGCAGTTTTCGGGGGCAAGCTCTATACGAGCAGTACTTC
.,.,TRBV13,TRBJ2-4,CASSSGEGGWNIQYF,TGTGCCAGCAGCTCCGGAGAGGGCGGGTGGAACATTCAGTACTTC
.,.,TRBV6-1,TRBJ2-3,CASSEGTATDTQYF,TGTGCCAGCAGTGAGGGGACTGCCACAGATACGCAGTATTTT
.,few,TRBV2,TRBJ2-7,CASSDWGGGDEQYF,TGTGCCAGCAGTGACTGGGGGGGCGGCGACGAGCAGTACTTC
TRBD1,.,TRBV28,TRBJ2-7,CASSWTGGYEQYF,TGTGCCAGCAGTTGGACAGGAGGCTACGAGCAGTACTTC
.,.,TRBV11-2,TRBJ1-2,CASSLDGGIYGYTF,TGTGCCAGCAGCTTAGATGGGGGGATCTATGGCTACACCTTC
.,.,TRBV27,TRBJ1-2,CASRTTGHDYGYTF,TGTGCCAGCAGAACCACGGGACATGACTATGGCTACACCTTC
.,.,TRBV9,TRBJ2-7,CASSGGLSSYEQYF,TGTGCCAGCAGCGGAGGGTTGAGCTCCTACGAGCAGTACTTC
.,.,TRBV13,TRBJ2-3,CASSPDSTDTQYF,TGTGCCAGCAGTCCCGACAGCACAGATACGCAGTATTTT
TRBD1,.,TRBV5-5,TRBJ1-2,CASSQTGTGIYGYTF,TGTGCCAGCAGCCAAACCGGGACAGGGATCTATGGCTACACCTTC
.,.,TRBV10-3,TRBJ2-2,CAIRAQNTGELFF,TGTGCCATCAGGGCACAAAACACCGGGGAGCTGTTTTTT
.,.,TRBV11-1,TRBJ1-1,CASSLLRGTTEAFF,TGTGCCAGCAGCTTATTACGGGGGACCACTGAAGCTTTCTTT
.,.,TRBV7-2,TRBJ1-4,CASSLSPTNEKLFF,TGTGCCAGCAGCTTAAGTCCAACTAATGAAAAACTGTTTTTT
.,.,TRBV11-2,TRBJ2-1,CASSLGTRRQELNEQFF,TGTGCCAGCAGCTTGGGAACTAGGCGGCAAGAGTTGAATGAGCAGTTCTTC
.,.,TRBV6-5,TRBJ1-2,CASTEQWSSNYGYTF,TGTGCCAGCACCGAACAATGGTCCTCTAACTATGGCTACACCTTC
.,.,TRBV4-1,TRBJ2-4,CASSQPGVETLAKNIQYF,TGCGCCAGCAGCCAGCCGGGGGTTGAAACTCTAGCCAAAAACATTCAGTACTTC
TRBD1,.,TRBV12-5,TRBJ2-3,CASGLVQTGNLSNTQYF,TGTGCTAGTGGTTTAGTCCAGACAGGGAACCTATCGAATACGCAGTATTTT
TRBD1,.,TRBV7-9,TRBJ2-1,CASSQPGGAFYNEQFF,TGTGCCAGCAGCCAACCAGGGGGCGCTTTCTACAATGAGCAGTTCTTC
TRBD1,.,TRBV27,TRBJ1-5,CASSDGQGFSYQPQHF,TGTGCCAGCAGTGACGGACAGGGGTTTAGTTATCAGCCCCAGCATTTT
TRBD1,.,TRBV19,TRBJ2-7,CASSLGQELTYEQYF,TGTGCCAGTAGCCTGGGACAGGAACTCACCTACGAGCAGTACTTC
.,.,TRBV5-1,TRBJ1-4,CASSLGATNEKLFF,TGCGCCAGCAGCTTGGGCGCAACTAATGAAAAACTGTTTTTT
.,.,TRBV20-1,TRBJ1-1,CSARGDEAFF,TGCAGTGCTAGGGGGGATGAAGCTTTCTTT